Listed below are T cell receptor beta chains from one sample, sequenced in a study of shared T cell receptors in the human thymus. Sequenced by immunoSEQ multiplex PCR; TCRdb stores in-frame clones only, minus some. The data contain roughly 660,000 clones, around 87% of them singletons. The data were also submitted as part of a second study, on human thymus T cells.

Specimen: thymocytes. These receptors all come from a boy under two years old with a congenital heart defect. Each CDR3 is given with its conserved first and last residue. D genes are given only for firm matches. Size is omitted from some rows. Given values are once, few, many or a class for expanded clones.

J gene: TRBJ2-2
V gene: TRBV4-3
D gene: NA
clone size: NA
CDR3 protein: CASSREPSIRELFF
CDR3 DNA: TGCGCTAGCAGCCGGGAGCCTAGCATAAGGGAGCTGTTTTTT

J gene: TRBJ1-2
V gene: TRBV28
D gene: TRBD1
clone size: NA
CDR3 protein: CASSLGQGRSYTF
CDR3 DNA: TGTGCCAGCAGTTTGGGACAGGGAAGAAGCTACACCTTC

J gene: TRBJ2-5
V gene: TRBV29-1
D gene: TRBD2
clone size: NA
CDR3 protein: CSVGTSGRPEETQYF
CDR3 DNA: TGCAGCGTTGGGACTAGCGGGAGACCCGAAGAGACCCAGTACTTC

J gene: TRBJ2-7
V gene: TRBV6-5
D gene: NA
clone size: NA
CDR3 protein: CASSKKDSSSYEQYF
CDR3 DNA: TGTGCCAGCAGCAAAAAGGACAGTTCCTCCTACGAGCAGTACTTC

J gene: TRBJ2-7
V gene: TRBV7-8
D gene: TRBD2
clone size: NA
CDR3 protein: CASSLAGLAGGTRAYEQYF
CDR3 DNA: TGTGCCAGCAGCTTAGCTGGGCTAGCGGGAGGAACCCGGGCCTACGAGCAGTACTTC

J gene: TRBJ2-3
V gene: TRBV10-3
D gene: TRBD2
clone size: NA
CDR3 protein: CAISESREGLDTDTQYF
CDR3 DNA: TGTGCCATCAGTGAGTCGAGGGAGGGCCTGGACACAGATACGCAGTATTTT

J gene: TRBJ2-7
V gene: TRBV27
D gene: TRBD1
clone size: NA
CDR3 protein: CASSGDRGDEQYF
CDR3 DNA: TGTGCCAGCAGTGGGGACAGGGGGGACGAGCAGTACTTC

J gene: TRBJ2-5
V gene: TRBV28
D gene: TRBD1
clone size: NA
CDR3 protein: CASSLDRRYQETQYF
CDR3 DNA: TGTGCCAGCAGCCTGGACAGGAGGTACCAAGAGACCCAGTACTTC

J gene: TRBJ2-1
V gene: TRBV14
D gene: NA
clone size: NA
CDR3 protein: CASSQAGTHSPNEQFF
CDR3 DNA: TGTGCCAGCAGCCAAGCCGGGACTCACAGTCCGAATGAGCAGTTCTTC

J gene: TRBJ2-7
V gene: TRBV7-2
D gene: TRBD2
clone size: once
CDR3 protein: CASSSPLVSGSRNEQYF
CDR3 DNA: TGTGCCAGCAGCTCCCCCCTGGTCAGCGGGAGTAGGAACGAGCAGTACTTC

J gene: TRBJ1-2
V gene: TRBV4-2
D gene: NA
clone size: NA
CDR3 protein: CASSHGVEGYGYTF
CDR3 DNA: TGTGCCAGCAGCCACGGGGTGGAGGGCTATGGCTACACCTTC

J gene: TRBJ1-4
V gene: TRBV30
D gene: TRBD1
clone size: NA
CDR3 protein: CAWRQGKPATNEKLFF
CDR3 DNA: TGTGCCTGGAGACAGGGGAAACCTGCAACTAATGAAAAACTGTTTTTT

J gene: TRBJ2-5
V gene: TRBV7-9
D gene: TRBD2
clone size: NA
CDR3 protein: CASSSLAERETQYF
CDR3 DNA: TGTGCCAGCAGTTCGCTAGCGGAGAGGGAGACCCAGTACTTC

J gene: TRBJ1-3
V gene: TRBV5-6
D gene: NA
clone size: NA
CDR3 protein: CASSRSLGGGNTIYF
CDR3 DNA: TGTGCCAGCAGCCGCTCTCTCGGCGGGGGAAACACCATATATTTT

J gene: TRBJ1-5
V gene: TRBV30
D gene: NA
clone size: NA
CDR3 protein: CAWSGEGNQPQHF
CDR3 DNA: TGTGCCTGGAGTGGGGAGGGCAATCAGCCCCAGCATTTT

J gene: TRBJ2-7
V gene: TRBV27
D gene: NA
clone size: NA
CDR3 protein: CASSHYREGAYEQYF
CDR3 DNA: TGTGCCAGCAGTCACTACAGGGAAGGGGCCTACGAGCAGTACTTC

J gene: TRBJ1-5
V gene: TRBV19
D gene: NA
clone size: few
CDR3 protein: CASSHRAEPQHF
CDR3 DNA: TGTGCCAGTAGTCACCGCGCGGAGCCCCAGCATTTT

J gene: TRBJ2-1
V gene: TRBV29-1
D gene: TRBD2
clone size: once
CDR3 protein: CSAPGGASGRGRQFF
CDR3 DNA: TGCAGCGCCCCTGGGGGGGCTAGCGGGAGGGGAAGGCAGTTCTTC

J gene: TRBJ2-5
V gene: TRBV30
D gene: TRBD1
clone size: NA
CDR3 protein: CAWSSLGTGIGETQYF
CDR3 DNA: TGTGCCTGGAGTAGTTTAGGGACAGGTATTGGGGAGACCCAGTACTTC

J gene: TRBJ2-7
V gene: TRBV11-3
D gene: TRBD1
clone size: NA
CDR3 protein: CASSFVQGAYEQYF
CDR3 DNA: TGTGCCAGCAGCTTTGTCCAGGGGGCCTACGAGCAGTACTTC

J gene: TRBJ1-4
V gene: TRBV4-3
D gene: NA
clone size: NA
CDR3 protein: CASSQDGGTANEKLFF
CDR3 DNA: TGCGCCAGCAGCCAAGATGGAGGGACCGCTAATGAAAAACTGTTTTTT

J gene: TRBJ2-7
V gene: TRBV7-2
D gene: NA
clone size: NA
CDR3 protein: CASKPAGVYEQYF
CDR3 DNA: TGTGCCAGCAAACCTGCAGGGGTCTACGAGCAGTACTTC

J gene: TRBJ2-7
V gene: TRBV28
D gene: NA
clone size: NA
CDR3 protein: CASSGEPLSEQYF
CDR3 DNA: TGTGCCAGCAGTGGTGAGCCCCTCTCCGAGCAGTACTTC

J gene: TRBJ2-3
V gene: TRBV5-6
D gene: TRBD2
clone size: NA
CDR3 protein: CASSLAGREEGTQYF
CDR3 DNA: TGTGCCAGCAGCTTGGCCGGACGGGAGGAGGGTACGCAGTATTTT

J gene: TRBJ2-7
V gene: TRBV20-1
D gene: NA
clone size: NA
CDR3 protein: CSGLGGNEQYF
CDR3 DNA: TGCAGTGGTCTAGGGGGTAACGAGCAGTACTTC

J gene: TRBJ2-1
V gene: TRBV7-2
D gene: TRBD2
clone size: NA
CDR3 protein: CASSFSGRGDEQFF
CDR3 DNA: TGTGCCAGCAGCTTTAGCGGGAGAGGCGATGAGCAGTTCTTC

J gene: TRBJ2-3
V gene: TRBV4-3
D gene: NA
clone size: NA
CDR3 protein: CASSQEPDIRTDTQYF
CDR3 DNA: TGCGCCAGCAGCCAAGAGCCAGACATCCGCACAGATACGCAGTATTTT

J gene: TRBJ2-1
V gene: TRBV28
D gene: TRBD2
clone size: NA
CDR3 protein: CASSWPKGGSSYNEQFF
CDR3 DNA: TGTGCCAGCAGTTGGCCCAAGGGCGGGAGCTCCTACAATGAGCAGTTCTTC

J gene: TRBJ1-5
V gene: TRBV6-5
D gene: NA
clone size: NA
CDR3 protein: CASSFKQGQPQHF
CDR3 DNA: TGTGCCAGCAGTTTTAAACAGGGTCAGCCCCAGCATTTT

J gene: TRBJ2-1
V gene: TRBV27
D gene: TRBD2
clone size: NA
CDR3 protein: CASSFGTSEINEQFF
CDR3 DNA: TGTGCCAGCAGTTTCGGGACTAGCGAGATAAATGAGCAGTTCTTC

J gene: TRBJ2-7
V gene: TRBV30
D gene: TRBD2
clone size: NA
CDR3 protein: CALGGREGTYEQYF
CDR3 DNA: TGTGCCCTCGGAGGGCGGGAGGGCACCTACGAGCAGTACTTC

J gene: TRBJ1-4
V gene: TRBV11-2
D gene: NA
clone size: NA
CDR3 protein: CASSTRRGNEKLFF
CDR3 DNA: TGTGCCAGCAGCACAAGACGGGGGAATGAAAAACTGTTTTTT

J gene: TRBJ1-2
V gene: TRBV5-1
D gene: NA
clone size: NA
CDR3 protein: CASSLDPDTNYGYTF
CDR3 DNA: TGCGCCAGCAGCTTGGATCCAGACACTAACTATGGCTACACCTTC

J gene: TRBJ2-2
V gene: TRBV25-1
D gene: TRBD1
clone size: NA
CDR3 protein: CASSDSGQGETGELFF
CDR3 DNA: TGTGCCAGCAGTGATTCCGGACAGGGGGAAACCGGGGAGCTGTTTTTT

J gene: TRBJ2-3
V gene: TRBV4-1
D gene: TRBD2
clone size: NA
CDR3 protein: CASSQGGQGLSGRTDTQYF
CDR3 DNA: TGCGCCAGCAGCCAAGGGGGGCAGGGTCTCAGCGGGAGGACAGATACGCAGTATTTT

J gene: TRBJ2-2
V gene: TRBV2
D gene: TRBD2
clone size: NA
CDR3 protein: CASSEETSGRSYTGELFF
CDR3 DNA: TGTGCCAGCAGTGAAGAGACTAGCGGGAGGTCGTACACCGGGGAGCTGTTTTTT

J gene: TRBJ2-6
V gene: TRBV29-1
D gene: NA
clone size: NA
CDR3 protein: CSVEDRGSGANVLTF
CDR3 DNA: TGCAGCGTTGAAGATAGAGGTTCTGGGGCCAACGTCCTGACTTTC

J gene: TRBJ1-2
V gene: TRBV2
D gene: NA
clone size: NA
CDR3 protein: CASSEPRSKSAGLFYGYTF
CDR3 DNA: TGTGCCAGCAGTGAACCTCGATCTAAATCGGCAGGGCTGTTCTATGGCTACACCTTC

J gene: TRBJ1-2
V gene: TRBV9
D gene: TRBD1
clone size: NA
CDR3 protein: CASSTLQGYGYTF
CDR3 DNA: TGTGCCAGCAGCACTTTACAGGGGTATGGCTACACCTTC

J gene: TRBJ2-7
V gene: TRBV4-3
D gene: NA
clone size: NA
CDR3 protein: CASSHSRGSYEQYF
CDR3 DNA: TGCGCCAGCAGCCACTCGCGGGGTTCCTACGAGCAGTACTTC

J gene: TRBJ1-2
V gene: TRBV27
D gene: TRBD1
clone size: NA
CDR3 protein: CASTGTAANYGYTF
CDR3 DNA: TGTGCCAGCACTGGGACAGCAGCTAACTATGGCTACACCTTC

J gene: TRBJ2-7
V gene: TRBV9
D gene: TRBD2
clone size: NA
CDR3 protein: CASSERVGGPHEQYF
CDR3 DNA: TGTGCCAGCAGCGAGAGGGTGGGAGGGCCCCACGAGCAGTACTTC

J gene: TRBJ2-7
V gene: TRBV30
D gene: NA
clone size: once
CDR3 protein: CAGSGPAYEQYF
CDR3 DNA: TGTGCCGGAAGCGGGCCCGCCTACGAGCAGTACTTC

J gene: TRBJ2-5
V gene: TRBV14
D gene: TRBD2
clone size: NA
CDR3 protein: CASSQDGTKQETQYF
CDR3 DNA: TGTGCCAGCAGCCAAGACGGGACTAAACAAGAGACCCAGTACTTC